This T cell receptor (beta chain) stems from a study of graft-versus-host responses after intestinal transplantation. Overall study: Each recipient received anti-thymocyte globulin induction, then tacrolimus and steroids for two to three years.

Notes on the study in general: Early declines in HvG clones that occurred post-transplant were associated with peak circulating GvH clone levels. Some GvH clones appeared in ileal mucosa or blood before recipient bone marrow.

V lost 4 bases to trimming and J lost 7 bases; unmatched junction nucleotides: 8. Germline V gene data show CDR1 as SGHDN and CDR2 as FVKESK. The CDR3 consists of 15 residues. Only in-frame clones appear in the TCRdb table, and some are missing; sequencing was by immunoSEQ multiplex PCR. The sample has tens of thousands of clones; 85% to 90% are singletons. This clone was counted a single time. Its antigen is not known. Specimen: unstimulated CD8+ T cells sorted from spleen or lymph node cells, collected before transplant. The clonotype comes from a human donor who was the organ donor for an intestinal transplant. This chain joins TRBV14 and TRBJ1-5; 9 nucleotides agree with TRBD1. The CDR3: CASSPWTGVGQPQHF. The CDR3 bases are TGTGCCAGCAGCCCCTGGACAGGGGTGGGGCAGCCCCAGCATTTT.